This T cell receptor beta chain was sequenced for a study of TIL therapy for anti-PD-1-resistant metastatic lung cancer. Study-wide results and caveats: This highly selected cohort may not generalize to typical lung cancer patients. The baseline peripheral repertoire was partially replaced by infused TIL clonotypes that later decayed.

As to time point: pre-treatment sample, taken before nivolumab and TIL therapy. Regarding this clone: Its antigen is still unknown. Other DNA sequences in the sample encode the same CDR3.

This CDR3 is built from 15 residues. The germline gives CDR1 MNHNS, CDR2 SASEGT. Between the trimmed V and J ends, which lost 1 base and 11 bases, there was a span of 20 bases. The immunoSEQ assay was v3. Some clones are missing from TCRdb's copy, which holds only in-frame ones; the method was immunoSEQ multiplex PCR. The sample lists nearly 60,000 clones, around 79% occurring once. The sequence was obtained from a person between 25 and 80 years old with non-small cell lung cancer. The chain is built from TRBV6-1 and TRBJ2-5; D gene ambiguous. This sample comprised blood, obtained at baseline. The CDR3 loop is CASSEGIGSGMTQYF. Written as DNA, the CDR3 is TGTGCCAGCAGTGAAGGCATTGGCAGTGGAATGACTCAGTACTTC.